A single sample gave rise to the 13 T cell receptor beta chains below, sequenced in a study of T cells after somatic rescue of genetic block. Sequenced by immunoSEQ multiplex PCR; TCRdb stores in-frame clones only, minus some. The sample has more than 9,500 clones, over 65% seen once. The sequencing sample was made of peripheral blood mononuclear cells (PBMCs). Receptors were obtained from a boy between 10 and 17 years old.

The rearrangement joins TRBV6-5 to TRBJ1-2, with no clear D. The CDR3 sequence is 14 residues long. Germline loops: CDR1 MNHEY, CDR2 SVGAGI. V gave up 3 bases and J gave up 1 base, with 9 bases separating them. CDR3 in amino acids: CASSYLSNNYGYTF. CDR3 coding DNA: TGTGCCAGCAGTTATCTCTCTAATAACTATGGCTACACCTTC.

V usage is TRBV6-1 and J usage is TRBJ1-2; 7 bases map to TRBD1. V gave up 3 bases and J gave up 4 bases; unmatched junction bases: 8. The CDR3 length is 15 residues. From germline, CDR1 is MNHNS and CDR2 SASEGT. In DNA, the CDR3 is TGTGCCAGCAGTGAGGGGACGACAGGGATCTATGGCTACACCTTC. Its translation: CASSEGTTGIYGYTF.

This chain connects TRBV30 to TRBJ1-1; D is unresolved. Trimming took off 0 bases at V and 1 base at J, with 12 bases between the two ends. The CDR3 contains 15 residues. Germline values: CDR1 GTSNPN, CDR2 SVGIG (reference sequence). This chain's CDR3 is CAWSVPKGGNTEAFF. The CDR3 DNA is TGTGCCTGGAGTGTACCGAAGGGTGGGAACACTGAAGCTTTCTTT. The full variable domain, in which reference TRBV30 and TRBJ1-1 provide the parts outside the CDR3, is SQTIHQWPATLVQPVGSPLSLECTVEGTSNPNLYWYRQAAGRGLQLLFYSVGIGQISSEVPQNLSASRPQDRQFILSSKKLLLSDSGFYLCAWSVPKGGNTEAFFGQGTRLTVV.

In DNA, the CDR3 is TGTGCCAGCAGTTCCGGGACATTCGAGGGCAATCAGCCCCAGCATTTT. It encodes CASSSGTFEGNQPQHF. The V gene is TRBV6-6, the J gene TRBJ1-5; a possible D gene is TRBD1 (6 bases). V lost 4 bases, J lost 2 bases, and 15 bases lay in between. CDR3 size: 16 residues. Germline-derived CDR1 and CDR2 are MNHNY and SVGAGI (reference sequence).

There are a few counts of this clone. J is TRBJ1-5 and V is TRBV29-1; D may be TRBD1 (5 bases). The length of the CDR3 is 14 residues. Germline loops: CDR1 SQVTM, CDR2 ANQGSEA. The V gene lost 4 bases and the J gene lost 3 bases, with 13 bases spanning the gap. The CDR3 nucleotides are TGCAGCGTTGTCCCTACAGGCTTCAATCAGCCCCAGCATTTT. Amino acids: CSVVPTGFNQPQHF.

Only a few counts were recorded for this clone. V gene TRBV5-3 combines with J gene TRBJ1-1; D possibly corresponds to TRBD1 (5 bases). TRBV5-3 is treated as an ORF (open reading frame) with a function not yet certain. Trimming took off 0 bases at V and 5 bases at J, with 20 bases between the two ends. This CDR3 has 17 amino acids. CDR3 bases: TGTGCCAGAAGCTTGGGGACCGGGACGGCTATCCGGACTGAAGCTTTCTTT. Encoded protein: CARSLGTGTAIRTEAFF.

The gene calls are TRBV6-6 and TRBJ1-5; D not resolved. With 5 bases removed from V and 0 bases from J, the gap between germline ends came to 11 bases. In germline, CDR1 is MNHNY, CDR2 SVGAGI (reference sequence). The CDR3 sequence is 15 residues long. In DNA, the CDR3 is TGTGCCAGCAGTGCGGGGTTTTATAGCAATCAGCCCCAGCATTTT. Amino acids: CASSAGFYSNQPQHF.

J is TRBJ1-1 and V is TRBV5-1; D unresolved. V was cut by 5 bases and J by 5 bases, with 10 bases left in between. The CDR3 runs 12 residues. Germline V lookup: CDR1 SGHRS, CDR2 YFSETQ. CDR3 in DNA: TGCGCCAGCAGGCAGACGGGAACTGAAGCTTTCTTT. Its translation is CASRQTGTEAFF.

The chain is built from TRBV6-1 and TRBJ2-1; 13 nucleotides align to TRBD2. CDR3 size: 18 residues. The V gene end was trimmed by 4 bases and the J gene end by 8 bases; junction bases not matched to a gene: 14. From germline, CDR1 is MNHNS and CDR2 SASEGT. CDR3 loop: CASSGLPRLAGGGDEQFF. The DNA for the CDR3 is TGTGCCAGCAGTGGACTACCGCGACTAGCGGGGGGTGGCGATGAGCAGTTCTTC.

The chain recombines TRBV19 with TRBJ1-4; 7 bases line up with TRBD1. The CDR3 spans 12 residues. Trimming at V came to 8 bases and at J to 7 bases, leaving 4 bases not matched to a gene. CDR1 and CDR2 from the germline V gene are LNHDA and SQIVND (reference sequence). The CDR3 here is CASGYRGEKLFF. In nucleotides, the CDR3 is TGTGCCAGTGGGTACAGGGGTGAAAAACTGTTTTTT.

CDR3 sequence (DNA): TGTGCCATCAGTGCCATACTTTACAGGGGGAGGGACTATGGCTACACCTTC. Protein sequence: CAISAILYRGRDYGYTF. The chain joins TRBV10-3 to TRBJ1-2, with 8 nucleotides matching TRBD1. J was trimmed by 3 bases and V by 4 bases; bases with no gene match: 13. Germline values: CDR1 ENHRY, CDR2 SYGVKD. The CDR3 consists of 17 residues.

This clone was observed a few times. This chain connects TRBV5-5 to TRBJ1-2; D gene ambiguous. Germline CDR1 reads SGHKS; CDR2 reads YYEKEE (reference sequence). V lost 1 base to trimming and J lost 6 bases, with 13 bases between them. The CDR3 consists of 14 residues. The CDR3 coding sequence is TGTGCCAGCAGCTTGTGGGCAGGAAGTAATGGCTACACCTTC. As protein: CASSLWAGSNGYTF.

The chain joins TRBV5-8 to TRBJ2-3, with D hard to call. Germline V gene sequence: CDR1 SGHTS, CDR2 YDEGEE. The CDR3 covers 13 residues. V shed 2 bases and J shed 0 bases, with 4 bases lying between them. The CDR3 protein is CASSFGSTDTQYF. Here the CDR3 DNA reads TGTGCCAGCAGCTTTGGGAGCACAGATACGCAGTATTTT.